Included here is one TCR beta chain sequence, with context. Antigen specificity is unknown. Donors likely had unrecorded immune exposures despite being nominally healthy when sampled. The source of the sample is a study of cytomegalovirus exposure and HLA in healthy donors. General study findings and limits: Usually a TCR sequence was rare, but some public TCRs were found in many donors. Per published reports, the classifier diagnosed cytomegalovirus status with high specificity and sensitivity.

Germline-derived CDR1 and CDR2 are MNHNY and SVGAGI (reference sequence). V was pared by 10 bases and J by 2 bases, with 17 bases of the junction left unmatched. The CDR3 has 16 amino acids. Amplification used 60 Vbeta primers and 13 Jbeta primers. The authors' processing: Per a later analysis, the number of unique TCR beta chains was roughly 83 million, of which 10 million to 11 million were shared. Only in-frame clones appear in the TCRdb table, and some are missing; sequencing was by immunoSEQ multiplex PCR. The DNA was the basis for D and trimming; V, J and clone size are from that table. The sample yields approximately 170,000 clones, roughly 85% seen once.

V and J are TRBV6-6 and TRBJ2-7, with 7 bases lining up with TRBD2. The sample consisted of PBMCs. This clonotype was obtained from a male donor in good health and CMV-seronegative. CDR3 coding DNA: TGTGCCACCCAAACGGGGCGACTAGCCGGAGCCTACGAGCAGTACTTC. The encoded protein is CATQTGRLAGAYEQYF.